These T cell receptor beta chains were read from a single sample in a study of blood T cell repertoires in COVID-19. The repertoire was sequenced with immunoSEQ multiplex PCR; TCRdb's copy has only in-frame clones and lacks some. The data hold hundreds of thousands of clones, with around 80% observed a single time. Sequences were obtained from peripheral blood. The receptors originated from a man between 40 and 49 years old with acute or convalescent COVID-19. Each CDR3 is given without its conserved first and last residue. The order of the fields is J gene, V gene, D gene, CDR3 protein. The D gene is left open where the match is weak.

j_call: TRBJ1-1
v_call: TRBV7-9
d_call: TRBD1
cdr3_aa: ASRRDSLYTEAF

j_call: TRBJ1-4
v_call: TRBV15
d_call: .
cdr3_aa: ATSSQTLGGDYGEKLF

j_call: TRBJ1-1
v_call: TRBV10-2
d_call: .
cdr3_aa: VSSDRNTEAF

j_call: TRBJ1-6
v_call: TRBV7-6
d_call: TRBD1
cdr3_aa: ASSRQGYNSPLH

j_call: TRBJ2-7
v_call: TRBV2
d_call: .
cdr3_aa: ASSDPRTHLAYEQY

j_call: TRBJ2-2
v_call: TRBV5-8
d_call: TRBD2
cdr3_aa: ASSLPLAGGHTGELF

j_call: TRBJ2-7
v_call: TRBV5-6
d_call: .
cdr3_aa: ASSLLRRGYEQY

j_call: TRBJ2-1
v_call: TRBV4-3
d_call: .
cdr3_aa: ASSQDWRDNEQF

j_call: TRBJ1-2
v_call: TRBV7-9
d_call: .
cdr3_aa: ASSLVSYGYT

j_call: TRBJ2-2
v_call: TRBV24-1
d_call: .
cdr3_aa: ATSDSSPNTGELF

j_call: TRBJ1-5
v_call: TRBV6-6
d_call: TRBD1
cdr3_aa: ASSSPGTGDQPQH

j_call: TRBJ2-7
v_call: TRBV5-4
d_call: .
cdr3_aa: ASSPRTGSYEQY

j_call: TRBJ2-4
v_call: TRBV7-9
d_call: .
cdr3_aa: ASSPYLLEDIQY

j_call: TRBJ2-1
v_call: TRBV5-1
d_call: TRBD2
cdr3_aa: ASSLVSGSVNNEQF

j_call: TRBJ2-7
v_call: TRBV7-2
d_call: .
cdr3_aa: ASSSLKGAEQY

j_call: TRBJ1-1
v_call: TRBV14
d_call: .
cdr3_aa: ASSPHRVDTEAF

j_call: TRBJ1-1
v_call: TRBV4-1
d_call: .
cdr3_aa: ASSQDRTENQAF

j_call: TRBJ2-2
v_call: TRBV5-1
d_call: .
cdr3_aa: ASRVTDTGELF

j_call: TRBJ2-1
v_call: TRBV29-1
d_call: TRBD2
cdr3_aa: SGPIGTSGSNYNEQF

j_call: TRBJ1-1
v_call: TRBV5-1
d_call: .
cdr3_aa: ASRAPSNTEAF

j_call: TRBJ1-4
v_call: TRBV2
d_call: TRBD1
cdr3_aa: ASSSGQGREKLF

j_call: TRBJ1-2
v_call: TRBV5-1
d_call: .
cdr3_aa: ASSDRTSTSLSGYT

j_call: TRBJ2-4
v_call: TRBV27
d_call: TRBD2
cdr3_aa: ASSPLGSGRGANIQY

j_call: TRBJ1-1
v_call: TRBV19
d_call: .
cdr3_aa: ASSMSRTDIEAF

j_call: TRBJ1-1
v_call: TRBV6-1
d_call: TRBD1
cdr3_aa: ASRTGQGKNTEAF

j_call: TRBJ2-7
v_call: TRBV10-1
d_call: TRBD1
cdr3_aa: ASFQGDRGYYEQY

j_call: TRBJ2-3
v_call: TRBV7-2
d_call: .
cdr3_aa: ASSLGPGADTQY

j_call: TRBJ2-1
v_call: TRBV4-2
d_call: TRBD2
cdr3_aa: ASSQGAGGLPEQF

j_call: TRBJ1-6
v_call: TRBV7-9
d_call: TRBD1
cdr3_aa: ASSLIQGNSPLH